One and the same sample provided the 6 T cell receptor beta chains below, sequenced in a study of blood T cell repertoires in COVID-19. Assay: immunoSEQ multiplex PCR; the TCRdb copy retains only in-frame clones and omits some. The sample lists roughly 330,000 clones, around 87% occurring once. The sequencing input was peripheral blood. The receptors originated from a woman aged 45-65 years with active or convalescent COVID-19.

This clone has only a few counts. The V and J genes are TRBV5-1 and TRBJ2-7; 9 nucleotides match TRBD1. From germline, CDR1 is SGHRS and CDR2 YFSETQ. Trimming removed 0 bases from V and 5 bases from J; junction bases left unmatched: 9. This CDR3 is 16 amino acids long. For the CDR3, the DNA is TGCGCCAGCAGCTTGGGGTTGGCGGGACAGGGCCACGAGCAGTACTTC. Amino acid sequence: CASSLGLAGQGHEQYF.

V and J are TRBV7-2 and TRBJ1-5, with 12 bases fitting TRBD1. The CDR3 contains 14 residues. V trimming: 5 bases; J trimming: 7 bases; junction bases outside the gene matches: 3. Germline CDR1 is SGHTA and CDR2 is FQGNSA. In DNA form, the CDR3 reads TGTGCCAGCAGCGTCGGGACAGGGGGCCAGCCCCAGCATTTT. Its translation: CASSVGTGGQPQHF. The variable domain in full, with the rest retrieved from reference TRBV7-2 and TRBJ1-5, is GAGVSQSPSNKVTEKGKDVELRCDPISGHTALYWYRQSLGQGLEFLIYFQGNSAPDKSGLPSDRFSAERTGGSVSTLTIQRTQQEDSAVYLCASSVGTGGQPQHFGDGTRLSIL.

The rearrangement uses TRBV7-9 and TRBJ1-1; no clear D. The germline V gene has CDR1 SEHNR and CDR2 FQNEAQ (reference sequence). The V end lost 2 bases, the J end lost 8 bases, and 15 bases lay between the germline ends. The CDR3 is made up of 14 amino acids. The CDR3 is CASSLISDFSEAFF. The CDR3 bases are TGTGCCAGCAGCTTAATTAGTGATTTTTCGGAAGCTTTCTTT.

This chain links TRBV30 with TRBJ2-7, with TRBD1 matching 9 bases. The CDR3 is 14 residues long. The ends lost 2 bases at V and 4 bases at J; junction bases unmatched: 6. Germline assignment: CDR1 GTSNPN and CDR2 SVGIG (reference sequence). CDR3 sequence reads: CAWSTGTGRYEQYF. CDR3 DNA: TGTGCCTGGAGTACGGGGACAGGGCGATACGAGCAGTACTTC.

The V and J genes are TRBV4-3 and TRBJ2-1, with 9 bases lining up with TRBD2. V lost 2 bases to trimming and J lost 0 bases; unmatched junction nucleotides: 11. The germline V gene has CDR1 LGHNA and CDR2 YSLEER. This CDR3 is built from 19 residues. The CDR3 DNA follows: TGCGCCAGCAGCCAACTAGCGGGACCAGGTTTTTCCTCCTACAATGAGCAGTTCTTC. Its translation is CASSQLAGPGFSSYNEQFF.

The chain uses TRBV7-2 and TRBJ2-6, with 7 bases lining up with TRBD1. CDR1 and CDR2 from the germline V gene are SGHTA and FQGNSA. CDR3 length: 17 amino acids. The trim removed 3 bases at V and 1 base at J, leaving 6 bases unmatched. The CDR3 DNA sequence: TGTGCCAGCAGCTTTTACAGGGGTCAGTCTGGGGCCAACGTCCTGACTTTC. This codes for CASSFYRGQSGANVLTF.